This T cell receptor beta chain was obtained from a study of CD8 T cells in Susac syndrome. CDR3 size: 15 residues. Trimming took off 3 bases at V and 5 bases at J, with 14 bases between the two ends. Germline loops: CDR1 LNHDA, CDR2 SQIVND (reference sequence). An input of about 0.45 to 1 ug of RNA was subjected to reverse transcription using random hexamers. TCRdb re-analysed the immunoSEQ multiplex PCR reads in MiXCR, keeping a single row per CDR3 protein. Among 120,000 or so distinct CDR3 sequences, less than 95% were seen once, and the ten largest hold approximately 0.12%. Sequencing input: CD4+ T cells from PBMCs. This clonotype was obtained from a human donor with multiple sclerosis. The V and J genes are TRBV19 and TRBJ1-3; unclear D gene. The CDR3 sequence is CASSIYAASRNTIYF. CDR3 coding DNA: TGTGCCAGTAGTATTTACGCGGCCTCGAGAAACACCATATATTTT.